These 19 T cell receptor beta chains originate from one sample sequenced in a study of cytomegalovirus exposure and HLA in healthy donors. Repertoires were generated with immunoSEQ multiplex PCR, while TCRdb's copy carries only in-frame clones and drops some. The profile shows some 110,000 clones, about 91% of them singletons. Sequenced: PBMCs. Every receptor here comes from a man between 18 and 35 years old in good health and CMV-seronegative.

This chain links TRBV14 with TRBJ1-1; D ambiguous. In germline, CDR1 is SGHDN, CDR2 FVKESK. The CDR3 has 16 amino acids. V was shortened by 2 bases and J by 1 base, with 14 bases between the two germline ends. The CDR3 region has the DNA TGTGCCAGCAGCCAATCCACAGCGGCGAGGAACACTGAAGCTTTCTTT. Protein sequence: CASSQSTAARNTEAFF. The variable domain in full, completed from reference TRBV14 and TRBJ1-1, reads EAGVTQFPSHSVIEKGQTVTLRCDPISGHDNLYWYRRVMGKEIKFLLHFVKESKQDESGMPNNRFLAERTGGTYSTLKVQPAELEDSGVYFCASSQSTAARNTEAFFGQGTRLTVV.

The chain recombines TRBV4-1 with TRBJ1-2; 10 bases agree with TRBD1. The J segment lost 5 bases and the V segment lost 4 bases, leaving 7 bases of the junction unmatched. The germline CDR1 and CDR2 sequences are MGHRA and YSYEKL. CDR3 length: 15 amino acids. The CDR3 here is CASSRNRDRGYGYTF. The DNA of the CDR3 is TGCGCCAGCAGCCGGAACCGGGACAGGGGTTATGGCTACACCTTC.

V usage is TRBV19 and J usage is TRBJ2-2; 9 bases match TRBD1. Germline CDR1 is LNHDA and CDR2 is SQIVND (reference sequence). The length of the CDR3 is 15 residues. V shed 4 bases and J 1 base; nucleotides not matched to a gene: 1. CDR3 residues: CASSKGQGNTGELFF. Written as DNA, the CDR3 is TGTGCCAGTAGTAAGGGACAGGGGAACACCGGGGAGCTGTTTTTT.

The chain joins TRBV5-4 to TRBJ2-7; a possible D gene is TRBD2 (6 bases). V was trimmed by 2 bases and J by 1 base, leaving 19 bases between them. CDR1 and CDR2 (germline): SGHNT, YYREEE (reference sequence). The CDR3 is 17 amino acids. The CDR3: CASSFGPGGSGSYEQYF. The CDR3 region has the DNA TGTGCCAGCAGCTTCGGGCCCGGAGGGAGCGGATCCTACGAGCAGTACTTC. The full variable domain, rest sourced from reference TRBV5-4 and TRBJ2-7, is ETGVTQSPTHLIKTRGQQVTLRCSSQSGHNTVSWYQQALGQGPQFIFQYYREEENGRGNFPPRFSGLQFPNYSSELNVNALELDDSALYLCASSFGPGGSGSYEQYFGPGTRLTVT.

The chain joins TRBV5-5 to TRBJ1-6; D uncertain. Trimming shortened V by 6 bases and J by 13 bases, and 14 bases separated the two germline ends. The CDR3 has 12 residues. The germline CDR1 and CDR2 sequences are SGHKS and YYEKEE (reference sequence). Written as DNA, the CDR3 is TGTGCCAGCACTACTTTCGAACTTCCCCTCCACTTT. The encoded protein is CASTTFELPLHF.

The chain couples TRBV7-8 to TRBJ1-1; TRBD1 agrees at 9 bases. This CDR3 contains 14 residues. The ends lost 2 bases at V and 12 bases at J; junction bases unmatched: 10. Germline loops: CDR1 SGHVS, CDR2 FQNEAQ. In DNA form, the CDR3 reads TGTGCCAGCAGCTTAATGGGACAGGGAGGAAAAACTTTCTTT. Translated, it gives CASSLMGQGGKTFF. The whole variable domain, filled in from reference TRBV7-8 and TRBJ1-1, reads GAGVSQSPRYKVAKRGQDVALRCDPISGHVSLFWYQQALGQGPEFLTYFQNEAQLDKSGLPSDRFFAERPEGSVSTLKIQRTQQEDSAVYLCASSLMGQGGKTFFGQGTRLTVV.

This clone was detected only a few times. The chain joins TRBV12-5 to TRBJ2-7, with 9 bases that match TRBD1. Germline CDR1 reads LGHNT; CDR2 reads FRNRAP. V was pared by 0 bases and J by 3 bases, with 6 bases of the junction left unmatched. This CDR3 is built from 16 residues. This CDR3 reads CASGLVLDRGNYEQYF. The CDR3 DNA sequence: TGTGCTAGTGGTTTGGTACTCGACAGGGGGAACTACGAGCAGTACTTC.

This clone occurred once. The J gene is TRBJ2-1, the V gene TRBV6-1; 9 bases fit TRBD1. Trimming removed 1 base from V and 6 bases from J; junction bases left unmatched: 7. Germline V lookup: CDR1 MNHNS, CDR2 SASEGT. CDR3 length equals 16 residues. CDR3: CASSEGRWTGANEQFF. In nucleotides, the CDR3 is TGTGCCAGCAGTGAAGGCAGATGGACAGGGGCCAATGAGCAGTTCTTC.

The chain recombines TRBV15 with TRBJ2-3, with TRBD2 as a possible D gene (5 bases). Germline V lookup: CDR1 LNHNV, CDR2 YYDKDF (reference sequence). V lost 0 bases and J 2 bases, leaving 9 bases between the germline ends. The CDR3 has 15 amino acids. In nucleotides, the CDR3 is TGTGCCACCAGCAGAGACAGAGGGCCCACAGATACGCAGTATTTT. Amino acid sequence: CATSRDRGPTDTQYF.

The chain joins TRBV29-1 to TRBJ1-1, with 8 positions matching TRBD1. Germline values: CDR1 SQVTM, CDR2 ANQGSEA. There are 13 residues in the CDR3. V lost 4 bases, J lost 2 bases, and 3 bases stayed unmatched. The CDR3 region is CSVATGGNTEAFF. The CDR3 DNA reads TGCAGCGTTGCCACAGGGGGTAACACTGAAGCTTTCTTT.

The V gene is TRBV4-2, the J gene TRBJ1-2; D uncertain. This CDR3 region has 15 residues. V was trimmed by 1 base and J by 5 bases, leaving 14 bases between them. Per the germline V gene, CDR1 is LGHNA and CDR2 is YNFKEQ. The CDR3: CASSQGAGVWYGYTF. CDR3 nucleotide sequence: TGTGCCAGCAGCCAAGGGGCCGGGGTTTGGTATGGCTACACCTTC.

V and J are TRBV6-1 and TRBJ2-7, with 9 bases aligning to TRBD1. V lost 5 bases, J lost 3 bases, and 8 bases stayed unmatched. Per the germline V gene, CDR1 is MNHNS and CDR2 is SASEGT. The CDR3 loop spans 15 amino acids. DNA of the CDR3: TGTGCCAGCAGTCCCCCGGACAGGGGAGTCTACGAGCAGTACTTC. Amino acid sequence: CASSPPDRGVYEQYF.

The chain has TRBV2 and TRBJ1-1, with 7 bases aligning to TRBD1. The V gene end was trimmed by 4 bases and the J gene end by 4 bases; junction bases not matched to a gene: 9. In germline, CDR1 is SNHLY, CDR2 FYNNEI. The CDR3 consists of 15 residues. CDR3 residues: CASSGLEGAGTEAFF. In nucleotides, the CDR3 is TGTGCCAGCAGTGGGTTGGAGGGGGCGGGCACTGAAGCTTTCTTT. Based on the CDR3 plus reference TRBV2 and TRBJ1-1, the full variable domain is EPEVTQTPSHQVTQMGQEVILRCVPISNHLYFYWYRQILGQKVEFLVSFYNNEISEKSEIFDDQFSVERPDGSNFTLKIRSTKLEDSAMYFCASSGLEGAGTEAFFGQGTRLTVV.

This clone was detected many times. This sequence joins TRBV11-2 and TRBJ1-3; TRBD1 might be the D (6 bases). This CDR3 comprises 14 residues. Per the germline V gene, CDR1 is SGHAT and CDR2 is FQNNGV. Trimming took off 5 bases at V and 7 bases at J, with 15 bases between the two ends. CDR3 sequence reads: CASSPDRWSNTIYF. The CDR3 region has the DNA TGTGCCAGCAGCCCCGACAGGTGGTCGAACACCATATATTTT.

CDR3 coding DNA: TGTGCCACCCGGACAGGCCACGAGACCCAGTACTTC. Translation gives CATRTGHETQYF. The J gene is TRBJ2-5, the V gene TRBV27; 7 positions match TRBD1. The junction had 7 bases not matched to a gene; V was cut back by 10 bases and J by 5 bases. The CDR3 has 12 amino acids. Germline V gives CDR1 MNHEY, CDR2 SMNVEV (reference sequence).

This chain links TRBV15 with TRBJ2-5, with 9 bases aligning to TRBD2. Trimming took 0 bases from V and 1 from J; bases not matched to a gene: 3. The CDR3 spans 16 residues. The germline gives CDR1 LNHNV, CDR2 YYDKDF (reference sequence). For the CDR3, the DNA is TGTGCCACCAGCAGAGACGGGCGGGGGGGCCAAGAGACCCAGTACTTC. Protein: CATSRDGRGGQETQYF.

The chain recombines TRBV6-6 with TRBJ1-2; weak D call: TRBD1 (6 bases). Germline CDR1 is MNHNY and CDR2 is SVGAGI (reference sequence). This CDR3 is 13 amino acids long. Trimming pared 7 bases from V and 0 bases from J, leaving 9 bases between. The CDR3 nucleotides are TGTGCCAGCAAGCCAGGGGCTAACTATGGCTACACCTTC. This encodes CASKPGANYGYTF.

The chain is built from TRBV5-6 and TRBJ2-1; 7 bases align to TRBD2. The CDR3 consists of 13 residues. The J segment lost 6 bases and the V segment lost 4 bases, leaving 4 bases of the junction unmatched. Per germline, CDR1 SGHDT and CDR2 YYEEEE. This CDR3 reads CASSTSSGNEQFF. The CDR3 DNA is TGTGCCAGCAGCACCTCTAGCGGCAATGAGCAGTTCTTC.

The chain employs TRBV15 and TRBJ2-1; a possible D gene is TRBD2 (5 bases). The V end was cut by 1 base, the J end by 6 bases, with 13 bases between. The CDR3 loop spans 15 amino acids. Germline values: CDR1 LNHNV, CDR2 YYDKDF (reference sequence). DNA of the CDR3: TGTGCCACCAGCAGAGGAGGGCAGGTTGGCAATGAGCAGTTCTTC. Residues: CATSRGGQVGNEQFF.